The present entry profiles one TCR beta chain with its context. Germline V gene lookup returns CDR1 KGHSH and CDR2 LQKENI. Trimming took 2 bases from V and 0 from J, leaving 8 bases between them. The CDR3 has 15 amino acids. This sample is drawn from a study of blood T cell repertoires in COVID-19. Study context: COVID-19 samples from acute and convalescent phases originated in the United States, Italy and Spain. T cells, B-cell-depleted T cells, or PBMCs provided the cDNA or gDNA that served as material.

The data were produced by immunoSEQ multiplex PCR, yet TCRdb's version contains in-frame clones alone and is incomplete. The data contain about 220,000 clones, roughly 80% of them singletons. The clonotype was recovered from a woman aged 60-70 years who had recovered from COVID-19. This chain connects TRBV18 to TRBJ1-3, with D uncertain. Sequencing was done on a sample of peripheral blood. CDR3 protein: CASSPYFDSGNTIYF. CDR3 coding DNA: TGTGCCAGCTCACCATACTTTGACTCTGGAAACACCATATATTTT.